The 32 T cell receptor beta chains in this list originate from one sample, sequenced in a study of blood T cell repertoires in COVID-19. This table comes from immunoSEQ multiplex PCR, and its TCRdb copy is limited to in-frame clones, with some not included. Altogether a few hundred thousand clones are present, roughly 86% being singletons, with the ten largest covering 0.95% to 1.1%. The sequenced sample consisted of PBMCs or T cells enriched from blood (not recorded which). These receptors all come from a woman aged 25 to 39 who had been exposed to COVID-19.

CDR3 in amino acids: CATSVRGERGTYEQYF. Written as DNA, the CDR3 is TGTGCCACCAGTGTGAGGGGAGAGCGGGGGACCTACGAGCAGTACTTC. The chain joins TRBV24-1 to TRBJ2-7; 8 nucleotides align to TRBD2. This CDR3 is built from 16 residues. The junction had 10 bases not matched to a gene; V was cut back by 5 bases and J by 2 bases. Germline V lookup: CDR1 KGHDR, CDR2 SFDVKD.

This CDR3 reads CASQIPGTDKNIQYF. The CDR3 DNA reads as TGTGCCAGTCAAATCCCCGGGACAGACAAAAACATTCAGTACTTC. The J gene is TRBJ2-4, the V gene TRBV19, with TRBD1 matching over 7 bases. With 8 bases clipped from V and 3 bases from J, the junction kept 10 bases outside the gene matches. This CDR3 comprises 15 residues. Germline CDR1 LNHDA, CDR2 SQIVND (reference sequence).

The genes are TRBV18 and TRBJ1-5; D uncertain. This CDR3 has 13 residues. CDR1 KGHSH and CDR2 LQKENI come from the germline V gene. The V end lost 3 bases, the J end lost 5 bases, and 8 bases lay between the germline ends. The CDR3 DNA reads as TGTGCCAGCTCACCCCTGGGCGATCAGCCCCAGCATTTT. This gives the protein CASSPLGDQPQHF. The entire variable domain, with the rest obtained from reference TRBV18 and TRBJ1-5, is as follows: NAGVMQNPRHLVRRRGQEARLRCSPMKGHSHVYWYRQLPEEGLKFMVYLQKENIIDESGMPKERFSAEFPKEGPSILRIQQVVRGDSAAYFCASSPLGDQPQHFGDGTRLSIL.

The chain employs TRBV19 and TRBJ1-5; 9 positions match TRBD1. CDR1 and CDR2 from the germline V gene are LNHDA and SQIVND (reference sequence). The CDR3 covers 15 residues. V gave up 4 bases and J gave up 6 bases; unmatched junction bases: 7. The DNA of the CDR3 is TGTGCCAGTAGTACCCGGGACAGGGAGGGTCAGCCCCAGCATTTT. As protein: CASSTRDREGQPQHF.

The V call is TRBV30, the J call TRBJ1-5; D is perhaps TRBD1 (6 bases). Deletions cut 4 bases from V and 1 base from J, with 11 bases between. The CDR3 runs 14 residues. Looked up from germline, CDR1 is GTSNPN and CDR2 is SVGIG (reference sequence). Here the CDR3 DNA reads TGTGCCTGGAAGCCGGGACAAAGCAATCAGCCCCAGCATTTT. This encodes CAWKPGQSNQPQHF.

The rearrangement links TRBV10-2 to TRBJ1-4; a possible D gene is TRBD1 (5 bases). Germline CDR1 reads WSHSY; CDR2 reads SAAADI. With 0 bases removed from V and 5 bases from J, the gap between germline ends came to 13 bases. This CDR3 region has 16 residues. In nucleotides, the CDR3 is TGCGCCAGCAGTGAGTCTGGGGCCACTTACAATGAAAAACTGTTTTTT. Residues: CASSESGATYNEKLFF.

The CDR3 here is CASSPPGGYQPQHF. CDR3 bases: TGTGCCAGCAGCCCCCCAGGGGGCTATCAGCCCCAGCATTTT. The V call is TRBV7-3, the J call TRBJ1-5, with 8 nucleotides matching TRBD1. V dropped 5 bases and J dropped 5; count of bases not matched to a gene: 5. The CDR3 totals 14 residues. Germline V lookup: CDR1 SGHTA, CDR2 FQGTGA.

The chain couples TRBV25-1 to TRBJ2-3; TRBD2 matches 8 bases. V dropped 0 bases and J dropped 6; count of bases not matched to a gene: 8. The CDR3 has 16 amino acids. CDR1 MGHDK and CDR2 SYGVNS come from the germline V gene. The CDR3 nucleotides read TGTGCCAGCAGTGAATATGGAGCGGGGGCGGGGGATACGCAGTATTTT. It encodes CASSEYGAGAGDTQYF.

The rearrangement links TRBV5-1 to TRBJ2-1, with TRBD1 as a possible D gene (6 bases). V lost 1 base and J lost 1, with 9 bases in between. This CDR3 is built from 15 residues. The germline V gene has CDR1 SGHRS and CDR2 YFSETQ. The CDR3 here is CASSLRGSSYNEQFF. The CDR3 DNA follows: TGCGCCAGCAGCTTGAGGGGGAGTTCCTACAATGAGCAGTTCTTC.

The CDR3: CASGSDINYGYTF. In DNA, the CDR3 is TGTGCCAGCGGATCTGACATTAACTATGGCTACACCTTC. This chain connects TRBV6-5 to TRBJ1-2; D is uncertain. The CDR3 is 13 residues long. Germline values: CDR1 MNHEY, CDR2 SVGAGI. V dropped 8 bases and J dropped 1 base, with 11 bases sitting between them.

The CDR3 here is CASSMDRILSSTYTDTQYF. The CDR3 region has the DNA TGTGCCAGCAGCATGGACAGAATTCTTAGCAGCACCTACACAGATACGCAGTATTTT. The chain couples TRBV9 to TRBJ2-3, with D possibly being TRBD1 (6 bases). The CDR3 is made up of 19 amino acids. Germline CDR1 reads SGDLS; CDR2 reads YYNGEE. Trimming left V 4 bases short and J 2 bases short, with 26 bases between.

The chain recombines TRBV5-6 with TRBJ1-5, with D perhaps matching TRBD1 (5 bases). Germline loops: CDR1 SGHDT, CDR2 YYEEEE. V was trimmed by 0 bases and J by 9 bases, leaving 10 bases between them. CDR3 length: 13 residues. The CDR3: CASSLVGAGPQHF. In DNA form, the CDR3 reads TGTGCCAGCAGCTTGGTAGGGGCTGGGCCCCAGCATTTT.

The chain employs TRBV27 and TRBJ1-5, with a weak D call TRBD1 (5 bases). The CDR3 is made up of 16 amino acids. V dropped 4 bases and J dropped 2 bases, with 15 bases sitting between them. The germline gives CDR1 MNHEY, CDR2 SMNVEV (reference sequence). The CDR3 sequence: CASSSSGKPGNQPQHF. CDR3 coding DNA: TGTGCCAGCAGTTCCTCAGGGAAGCCGGGCAATCAGCCCCAGCATTTT.

The rearrangement joins TRBV6-5 to TRBJ2-7; tentatively, D is TRBD1 (6 bases). This CDR3 region has 13 residues. Trimming shortened V by 7 bases and J by 2 bases, and 12 bases separated the two germline ends. CDR1 MNHEY and CDR2 SVGAGI come from the germline V gene. CDR3 sequence: CASTLGQPYEQYF. The CDR3 DNA sequence: TGTGCCAGCACCCTTGGACAGCCCTACGAGCAGTACTTC.

CDR3 sequence: CASSYLPLRTEAFF. CDR3 nucleotide sequence: TGTGCCAGCAGTTACCTGCCACTAAGGACTGAAGCTTTCTTT. The chain couples TRBV6-5 to TRBJ1-1; D is ambiguous. The CDR3 has 14 residues. Germline loops: CDR1 MNHEY, CDR2 SVGAGI. Deletions cut 2 bases from V and 5 bases from J, with 12 bases between.

The chain is built from TRBV6-4 and TRBJ2-1; 9 bases are shared with TRBD1. The V and J ends lost 4 bases and 6 bases, in that order; junction bases with no gene match: 13. The CDR3 sequence is 17 residues long. CDR1 MRHNA and CDR2 SNTAGT come from the germline V gene. Here the CDR3 DNA reads TGTGCCAGCAGTGGGGAGGGACAGGGTCCTTCTGGCAATGAGCAGTTCTTC. Amino acids: CASSGEGQGPSGNEQFF.

The gene calls are TRBV6-5 and TRBJ1-2; tentative D call: TRBD1 (6 bases). Per the germline V gene, CDR1 is MNHEY and CDR2 is SVGAGI. This CDR3 is 12 amino acids long. Trimming left V 6 bases short and J 5 bases short, with 10 bases between. The CDR3 DNA reads as TGTGCCAGCAGCCAACAGGGTTATGGCTACACCTTC. This sequence encodes CASSQQGYGYTF.

The chain recombines TRBV5-8 with TRBJ2-1, with 10 positions matching TRBD2. Trimming took 0 bases from V and 2 from J; bases not matched to a gene: 11. The germline gives CDR1 SGHTS, CDR2 YDEGEE. The CDR3 has 19 amino acids. CDR3 sequence (DNA): TGTGCCAGCAGCTTGGAATTTAGCGGGAGGCCCAACCCCTACAATGAGCAGTTCTTC. The encoded protein is CASSLEFSGRPNPYNEQFF.

This clone occurred a few times. The chain employs TRBV4-1 and TRBJ2-6, with TRBD2 identical over 9 bases. Germline CDR1 and CDR2: MGHRA and YSYEKL. V was clipped by 0 bases and J by 2 bases; unmatched bases: 8. This CDR3 has 19 amino acids. This chain's CDR3 is CASSQEDPGLAAGANVLTF. CDR3 DNA sequence: TGCGCCAGCAGCCAAGAGGACCCGGGACTAGCTGCTGGGGCCAACGTCCTGACTTTC.

The rearrangement joins TRBV6-5 to TRBJ2-7; 9 bases agree with TRBD2. V was pared by 4 bases and J by 3 bases, with 7 bases of the junction left unmatched. The CDR3 extends over 15 amino acids. Germline-derived CDR1 and CDR2 are MNHEY and SVGAGI. CDR3: CASSSAGLANYEQYF. The CDR3 DNA is TGTGCCAGCAGTTCCGCGGGACTAGCAAACTACGAGCAGTACTTC.

The chain combines TRBV7-8 with TRBJ2-7, with TRBD1 as a possible D gene (5 bases). The CDR3 loop spans 15 amino acids. Trimming removed 4 bases at V and 0 bases at J, with 13 bases between. CDR1 is SGHVS and CDR2 is FQNEAQ in the germline V gene. The CDR3, as DNA: TGTGCCAGCAGCTCCCTCCGACAGAGCTCCTACGAGCAGTACTTC. Its protein is CASSSLRQSSYEQYF.

The rearrangement links TRBV6-5 to TRBJ1-2; 9 bases are a match to TRBD1. Germline V lookup: CDR1 MNHEY, CDR2 SVGAGI. Unmatched junction bases numbered 5, after V lost 5 bases and J lost 7 bases. The CDR3 loop spans 13 amino acids. The DNA of the CDR3 is TGTGCCAGCAGTAAGGGACAGGGTTTTGGCTACACCTTC. Protein product: CASSKGQGFGYTF.

The rearrangement joins TRBV19 to TRBJ1-2; 7 nucleotides agree with TRBD1. Trimming at V came to 4 bases and at J to 4 bases, leaving 9 bases not matched to a gene. Germline lookup yields CDR1 LNHDA and CDR2 SQIVND (reference sequence). The CDR3 runs to 15 residues. The CDR3 bases are TGTGCCAGTAGTACCGACGAAGGGACAGCCTATGGCTACACCTTC. Encoded protein: CASSTDEGTAYGYTF.

The chain combines TRBV18 with TRBJ2-1; D perhaps matches TRBD1 (6 bases). Trimming stripped 1 base from V and 3 bases from J, with 13 bases between. CDR1 and CDR2 (germline): KGHSH, LQKENI. CDR3 length: 16 residues. In DNA, the CDR3 is TGTGCCAGCTCACCACTGCAGACAGGTCTCTACAATGAGCAGTTCTTC. It translates to CASSPLQTGLYNEQFF.

This clone has a single count. The V and J genes are TRBV18 and TRBJ2-5; D not resolved. This CDR3 has 15 residues. CDR1 and CDR2 (germline): KGHSH, LQKENI. The V and J ends lost 0 bases and 5 bases respectively, with 13 bases between them. The DNA for the CDR3 is TGTGCCAGCTCACCACCGAACCGCCACCGGGAGACCCAGTACTTC. This sequence encodes CASSPPNRHRETQYF.

The chain recombines TRBV2 with TRBJ2-6, with a weak D call TRBD2 (6 bases). The CDR3 sequence is 17 residues long. Between the trimmed V and J ends, which lost 8 bases and 0 bases, there was a span of 17 bases. Looked up from germline, CDR1 is SNHLY and CDR2 is FYNNEI. The CDR3, as DNA: TGTGCCAGCCCCCGTGAAGCGGGCTCCTCTGGGGCCAACGTCCTGACTTTC. Translating gives CASPREAGSSGANVLTF.

The genes are TRBV7-8 and TRBJ2-7, with D perhaps matching TRBD2 (6 bases). Germline CDR1 SGHVS, CDR2 FQNEAQ. Trimming took off 5 bases at V and 7 bases at J, with 15 bases between the two ends. The CDR3 has 13 amino acids. CDR3 residues: CASSRGGDREQYF. DNA of the CDR3: TGTGCCAGCAGCCGTGGAGGGGACCGAGAGCAGTACTTC.

This clone was counted between two and nine times. This CDR3 is CASSVELTGLMDGYTF. DNA of the CDR3: TGTGCCAGCAGCGTAGAGTTAACTGGTTTGATGGATGGCTACACCTTC. The rearrangement joins TRBV9 to TRBJ1-2; no reliable D call. Germline-derived CDR1 and CDR2 are SGDLS and YYNGEE. CDR3 length: 16 residues. Trimming stripped 0 bases from V and 6 bases from J, with 18 bases between. The complete variable domain, with remaining parts taken from reference TRBV9 and TRBJ1-2, reads DSGVTQTPKHLITATGQRVTLRCSPRSGDLSVYWYQQSLDQGLQFLIQYYNGEERAKGNILERFSAQQFPDLHSELNLSSLELGDSALYFCASSVELTGLMDGYTFGSGTRLTVV.

Here the CDR3 DNA reads TGTGCCAGTAGTATCCGGGACAGATCCTACGAGCAGTACTTC. Encoded protein: CASSIRDRSYEQYF. The chain carries TRBV19 and TRBJ2-7, with 7 bases lining up with TRBD1. J lost 1 base, V lost 3 bases, and 3 bases had no gene match. This CDR3 has 14 residues. Germline values: CDR1 LNHDA, CDR2 SQIVND (reference sequence).

CDR3 nucleotide sequence: TGTGCCAGCAGTCCCCGCCGGGTCCGCGAGCAGTACTTC. It yields the protein CASSPRRVREQYF. This chain connects TRBV28 to TRBJ2-7; no firm D call. Per germline, CDR1 MDHEN and CDR2 SYDVKM. The CDR3 has 13 amino acids. V was cut by 5 bases and J by 6 bases, with 14 bases left in between.

The J gene is TRBJ2-1, the V gene TRBV3-1 (or the pseudogene TRBV3-2), with 8 bases lining up with TRBD2. V was clipped by 1 base and J by 4 bases; unmatched bases: 6. This CDR3 spans 16 amino acids. Germline CDR1 is LGHDT and CDR2 is YNNKEL (reference sequence). CDR3 DNA sequence: TGTGCCAGCAGCCAAGGGGTTAGCGGGACTTACAATGAGCAGTTCTTC. This encodes CASSQGVSGTYNEQFF.

The J gene is TRBJ2-4, the V gene TRBV7-9; 8 bases match TRBD1. Germline CDR1 and CDR2: SEHNR and FQNEAQ (reference sequence). The CDR3 sequence is 16 residues long. J was trimmed by 1 base and V by 5 bases; bases with no gene match: 7. The DNA for the CDR3 is TGTGCCAGCAGCCTGACAGGGGTTGGGGCCAAAAACATTCAGTACTTC. It translates to CASSLTGVGAKNIQYF.